This entry concerns a single T cell receptor beta chain. These data originate in a study of blood T cell repertoires in COVID-19. Only in-frame clones appear in the TCRdb table, and some are missing; sequencing was by immunoSEQ multiplex PCR. There are fewer than 400,000 clones in the sample; roughly 85% occur only once, and under 4% lies in the top ten. The clonotype was recovered from a woman between 18 and 29 years old with acute or convalescent COVID-19. The sequenced material came from peripheral blood.

CDR3 sequence: CASGLRQGPNEQFF. CDR3 DNA sequence: TGTGCTAGTGGCCTGAGACAGGGGCCGAATGAGCAGTTCTTC. The V gene is TRBV12-5, the J gene TRBJ2-1; 8 bases line up with TRBD1. This CDR3 is 14 amino acids long. The germline V gene encodes CDR1 LGHNT and CDR2 FRNRAP. V was pared by 6 bases and J by 7 bases, with 8 bases of the junction left unmatched.